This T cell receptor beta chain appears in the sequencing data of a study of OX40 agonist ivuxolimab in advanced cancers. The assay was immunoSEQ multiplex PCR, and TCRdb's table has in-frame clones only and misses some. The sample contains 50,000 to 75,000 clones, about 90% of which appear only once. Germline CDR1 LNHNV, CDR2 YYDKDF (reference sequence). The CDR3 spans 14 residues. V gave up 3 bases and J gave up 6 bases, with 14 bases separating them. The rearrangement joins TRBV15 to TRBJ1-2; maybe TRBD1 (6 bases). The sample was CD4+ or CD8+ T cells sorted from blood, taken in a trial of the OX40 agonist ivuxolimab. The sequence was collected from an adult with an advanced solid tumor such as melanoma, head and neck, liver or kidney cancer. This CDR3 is CATSRDFGGDGYTF. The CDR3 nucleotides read TGTGCCACCAGCAGGGACTTTGGGGGCGATGGCTACACCTTC.